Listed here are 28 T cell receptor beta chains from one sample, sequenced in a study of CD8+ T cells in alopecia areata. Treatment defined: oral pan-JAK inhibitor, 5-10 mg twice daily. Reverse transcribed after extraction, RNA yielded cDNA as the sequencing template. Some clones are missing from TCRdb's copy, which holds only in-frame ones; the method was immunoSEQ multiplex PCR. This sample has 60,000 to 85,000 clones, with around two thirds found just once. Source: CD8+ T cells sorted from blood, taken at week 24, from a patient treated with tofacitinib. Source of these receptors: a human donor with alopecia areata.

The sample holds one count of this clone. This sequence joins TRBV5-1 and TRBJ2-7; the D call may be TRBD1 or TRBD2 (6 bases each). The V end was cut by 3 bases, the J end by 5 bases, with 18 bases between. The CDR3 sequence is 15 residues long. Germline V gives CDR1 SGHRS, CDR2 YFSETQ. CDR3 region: CASSSALGGRDEQYF. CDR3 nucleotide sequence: TGCGCCAGCAGCTCCGCCTTGGGGGGCAGGGACGAGCAGTACTTC. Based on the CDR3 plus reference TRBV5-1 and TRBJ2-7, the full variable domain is KAGVTQTPRYLIKTRGQQVTLSCSPISGHRSVSWYQQTPGQGLQFLFEYFSETQRNKGNFPGRFSGRQFSNSRSEMNVSTLELGDSALYLCASSSALGGRDEQYFGPGTRLTVT.

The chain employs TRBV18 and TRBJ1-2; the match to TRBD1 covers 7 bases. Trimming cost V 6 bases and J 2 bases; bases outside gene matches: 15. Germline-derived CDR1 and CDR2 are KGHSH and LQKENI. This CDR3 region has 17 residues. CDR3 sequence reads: CASSPGNRDRVNYGYTF. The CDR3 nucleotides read TGTGCCAGCTCTCCGGGCAATCGGGACAGAGTAAACTATGGCTACACCTTC.

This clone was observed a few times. The CDR3 DNA sequence: TGTGCCAGCAGTAAGGGACAGGGGGCAGGGTACGAGCAGTACTTC. Its protein is CASSKGQGAGYEQYF. This chain uses TRBV6-6 with TRBJ2-7, with TRBD1 identical over 12 bases. Germline loops: CDR1 MNHNY, CDR2 SVGAGI (reference sequence). The ends lost 5 bases at V and 4 bases at J; junction bases unmatched: 6. CDR3 size: 15 residues.

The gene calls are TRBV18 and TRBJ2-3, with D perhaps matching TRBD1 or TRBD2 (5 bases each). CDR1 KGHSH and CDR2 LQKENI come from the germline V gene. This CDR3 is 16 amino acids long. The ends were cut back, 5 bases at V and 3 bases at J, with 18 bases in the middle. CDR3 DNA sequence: TGTGCCAGCTCAACGGGCCGCAGGGAGAGGACAGATACGCAGTATTTT. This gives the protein CASSTGRRERTDTQYF.

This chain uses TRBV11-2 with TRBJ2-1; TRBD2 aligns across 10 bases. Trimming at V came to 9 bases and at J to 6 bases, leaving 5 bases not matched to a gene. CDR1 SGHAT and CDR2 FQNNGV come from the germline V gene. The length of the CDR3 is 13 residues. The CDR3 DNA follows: TGTGCCAGTACACTAGCGGGAATCAATGAGCAGTTCTTC. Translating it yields CASTLAGINEQFF.

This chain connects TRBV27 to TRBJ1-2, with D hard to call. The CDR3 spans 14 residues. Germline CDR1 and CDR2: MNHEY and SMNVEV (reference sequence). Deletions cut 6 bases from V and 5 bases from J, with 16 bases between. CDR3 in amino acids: CASSRVSSDYGYTF. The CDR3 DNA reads TGTGCCAGCAGCCGGGTATCATCAGATTATGGCTACACCTTC.

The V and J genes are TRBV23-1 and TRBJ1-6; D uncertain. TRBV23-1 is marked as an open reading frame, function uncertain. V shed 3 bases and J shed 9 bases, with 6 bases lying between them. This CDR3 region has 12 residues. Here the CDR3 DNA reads TGCGCCAGCAGTCAGAAGGGTTCACCCCTCCACTTT. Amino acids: CASSQKGSPLHF.

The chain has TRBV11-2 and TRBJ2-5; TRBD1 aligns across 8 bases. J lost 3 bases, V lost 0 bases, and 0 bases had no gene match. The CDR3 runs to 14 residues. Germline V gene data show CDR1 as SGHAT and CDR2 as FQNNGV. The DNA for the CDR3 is TGTGCCAGCAGCTTAGAACAGGGGGAAGAGACCCAGTACTTC. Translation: CASSLEQGEETQYF.

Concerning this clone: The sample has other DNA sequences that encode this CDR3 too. CDR3 sequence reads: CATSRGQGPYEQYF. Here the CDR3 DNA reads TGTGCCACCAGCAGAGGACAGGGCCCCTACGAGCAGTACTTC. V and J are TRBV15 and TRBJ2-7, with TRBD1 matching 7 bases. The V gene end was trimmed by 1 base and the J gene end by 2 bases; junction bases not matched to a gene: 2. This CDR3 has 14 amino acids. The germline CDR1 and CDR2 sequences are LNHNV and YYDKDF (reference sequence).

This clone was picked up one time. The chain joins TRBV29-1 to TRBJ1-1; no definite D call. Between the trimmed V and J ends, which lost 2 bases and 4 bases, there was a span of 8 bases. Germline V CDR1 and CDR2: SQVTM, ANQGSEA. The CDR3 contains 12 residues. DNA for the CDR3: TGCAGCGTTGAACCGCGGGGCACTGAAGCTTTCTTT. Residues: CSVEPRGTEAFF. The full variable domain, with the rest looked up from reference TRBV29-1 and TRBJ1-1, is SAVISQKPSRDICQRGTSLTIQCQVDSQVTMMFWYRQQPGQSLTLIATANQGSEATYESGFVIDKFPISRPNLTFSTLTVSNMSPEDSSIYLCSVEPRGTEAFFGQGTRLTVV.

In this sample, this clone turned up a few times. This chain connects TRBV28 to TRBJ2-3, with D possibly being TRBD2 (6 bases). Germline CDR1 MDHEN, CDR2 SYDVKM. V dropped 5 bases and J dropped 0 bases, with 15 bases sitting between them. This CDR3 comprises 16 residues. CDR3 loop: CASSPGESRSTDTQYF. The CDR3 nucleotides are TGTGCCAGCAGTCCGGGAGAGTCGCGGAGCACAGATACGCAGTATTTT.

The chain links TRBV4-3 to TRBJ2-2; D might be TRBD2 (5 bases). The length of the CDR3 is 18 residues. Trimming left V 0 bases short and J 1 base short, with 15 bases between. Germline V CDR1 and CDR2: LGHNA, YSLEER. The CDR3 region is CASSQDGLAHLNTGELFF. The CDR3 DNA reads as TGCGCCAGCAGCCAAGACGGGTTAGCGCATCTGAACACCGGGGAGCTGTTTTTT.

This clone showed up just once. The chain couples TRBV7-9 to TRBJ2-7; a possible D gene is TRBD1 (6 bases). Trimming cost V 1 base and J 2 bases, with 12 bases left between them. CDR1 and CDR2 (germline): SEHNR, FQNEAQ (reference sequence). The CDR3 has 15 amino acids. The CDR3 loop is CASSLGQGSTYEQYF. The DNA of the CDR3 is TGTGCCAGCAGCTTAGGGCAGGGGTCAACCTACGAGCAGTACTTC.

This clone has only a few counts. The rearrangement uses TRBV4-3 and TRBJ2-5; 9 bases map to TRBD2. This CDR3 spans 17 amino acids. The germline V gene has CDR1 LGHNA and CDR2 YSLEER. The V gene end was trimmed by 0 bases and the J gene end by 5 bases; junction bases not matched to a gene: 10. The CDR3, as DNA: TGCGCCAGCAGCCAAGATACCATTAGCGGGGGCGGGGAGACCCAGTACTTC. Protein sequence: CASSQDTISGGGETQYF.

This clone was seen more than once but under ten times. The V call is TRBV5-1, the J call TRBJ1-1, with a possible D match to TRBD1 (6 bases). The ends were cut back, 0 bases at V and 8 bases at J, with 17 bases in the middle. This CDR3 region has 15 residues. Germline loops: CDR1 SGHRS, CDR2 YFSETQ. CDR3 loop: CASSLVGGREAEAFF. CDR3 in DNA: TGCGCCAGCAGCTTGGTCGGGGGGCGGGAAGCCGAAGCTTTCTTT. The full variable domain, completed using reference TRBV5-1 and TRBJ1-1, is KAGVTQTPRYLIKTRGQQVTLSCSPISGHRSVSWYQQTPGQGLQFLFEYFSETQRNKGNFPGRFSGRQFSNSRSEMNVSTLELGDSALYLCASSLVGGREAEAFFGQGTRLTVV.

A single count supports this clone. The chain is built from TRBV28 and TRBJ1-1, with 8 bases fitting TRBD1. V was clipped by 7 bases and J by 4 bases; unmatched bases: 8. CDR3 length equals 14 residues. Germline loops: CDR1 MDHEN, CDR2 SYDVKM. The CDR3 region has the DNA TGTGCCAGCACAATCTACAGGGGGGGCACTGAAGCTTTCTTT. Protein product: CASTIYRGGTEAFF.

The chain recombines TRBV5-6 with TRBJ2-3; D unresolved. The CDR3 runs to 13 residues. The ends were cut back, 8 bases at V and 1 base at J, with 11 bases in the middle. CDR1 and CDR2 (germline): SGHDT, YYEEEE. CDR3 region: CARKDVGTDTQYF. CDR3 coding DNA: TGTGCCAGGAAAGATGTGGGCACAGATACGCAGTATTTT.

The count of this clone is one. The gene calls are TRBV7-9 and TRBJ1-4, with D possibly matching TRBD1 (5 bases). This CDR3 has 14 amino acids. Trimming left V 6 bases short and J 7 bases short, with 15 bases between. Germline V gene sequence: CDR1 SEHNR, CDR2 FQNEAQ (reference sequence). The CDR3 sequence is CASSLLNGAEKLFF. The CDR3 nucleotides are TGTGCCAGCAGTTTGCTTAATGGGGCTGAAAAACTGTTTTTT.

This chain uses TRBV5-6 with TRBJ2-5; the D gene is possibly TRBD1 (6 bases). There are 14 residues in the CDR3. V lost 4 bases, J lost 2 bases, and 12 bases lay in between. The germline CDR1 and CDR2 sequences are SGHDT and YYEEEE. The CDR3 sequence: CASSQGGRQETQYF. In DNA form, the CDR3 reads TGTGCCAGCAGCCAAGGGGGACGGCAAGAGACCCAGTACTTC.

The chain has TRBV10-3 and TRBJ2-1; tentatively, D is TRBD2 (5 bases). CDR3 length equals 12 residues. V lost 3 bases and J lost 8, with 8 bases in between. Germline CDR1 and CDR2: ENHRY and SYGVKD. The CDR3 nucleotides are TGTGCCATCAGTGATAGCGTACATGAGCAGTTCTTC. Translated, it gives CAISDSVHEQFF.

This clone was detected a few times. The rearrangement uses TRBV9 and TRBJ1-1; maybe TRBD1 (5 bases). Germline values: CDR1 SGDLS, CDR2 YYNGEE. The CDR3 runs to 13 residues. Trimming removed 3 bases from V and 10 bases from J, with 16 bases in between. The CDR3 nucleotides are TGTGCCAGCAGCGCCGGGACCCAGGAGGGAGCTTTCTTT. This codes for CASSAGTQEGAFF.

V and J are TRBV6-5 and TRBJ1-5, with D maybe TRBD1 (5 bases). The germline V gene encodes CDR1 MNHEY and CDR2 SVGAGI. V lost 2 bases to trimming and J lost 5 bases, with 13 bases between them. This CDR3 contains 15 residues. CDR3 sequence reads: CASSYGSGGDQPQHF. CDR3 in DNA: TGTGCCAGCAGTTACGGGTCCGGAGGGGATCAGCCCCAGCATTTT.

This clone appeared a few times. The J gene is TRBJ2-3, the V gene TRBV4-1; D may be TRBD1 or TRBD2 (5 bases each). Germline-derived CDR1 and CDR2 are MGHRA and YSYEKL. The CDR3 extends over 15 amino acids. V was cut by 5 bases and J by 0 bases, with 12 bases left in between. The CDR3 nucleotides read TGCGCCAGCAGCGTGGAGGACACCAGCACAGATACGCAGTATTTT. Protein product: CASSVEDTSTDTQYF.

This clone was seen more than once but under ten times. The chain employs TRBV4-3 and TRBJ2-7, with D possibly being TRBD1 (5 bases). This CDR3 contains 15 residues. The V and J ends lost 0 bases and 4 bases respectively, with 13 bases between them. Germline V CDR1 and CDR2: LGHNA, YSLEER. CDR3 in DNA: TGCGCCAGCAGCCAAGATCAGGCAGGGTATTACGAGCAGTACTTC. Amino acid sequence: CASSQDQAGYYEQYF.

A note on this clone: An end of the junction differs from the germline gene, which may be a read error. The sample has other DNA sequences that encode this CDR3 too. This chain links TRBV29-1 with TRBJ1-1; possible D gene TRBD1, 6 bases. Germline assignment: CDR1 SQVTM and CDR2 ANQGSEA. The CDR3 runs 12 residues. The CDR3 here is CSVRTVNTEAFF. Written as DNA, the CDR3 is TGCAGCGTTCGGACAGTGAACACTGAAGCTTTCTTC. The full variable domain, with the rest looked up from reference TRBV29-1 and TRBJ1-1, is SAVISQKPSRDICQRGTSLTIQCQVDSQVTMMFWYRQQPGQSLTLIATANQGSEATYESGFVIDKFPISRPNLTFSTLTVSNMSPEDSSIYLCSVRTVNTEAFFGQGTRLTVV.

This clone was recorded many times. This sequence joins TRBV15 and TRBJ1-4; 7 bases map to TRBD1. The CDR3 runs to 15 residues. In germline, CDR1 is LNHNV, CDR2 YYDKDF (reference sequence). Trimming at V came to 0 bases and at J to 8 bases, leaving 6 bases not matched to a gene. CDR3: CATSRDQGGVEKLFF. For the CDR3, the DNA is TGTGCCACCAGCAGAGATCAGGGGGGAGTAGAAAAACTGTTTTTT. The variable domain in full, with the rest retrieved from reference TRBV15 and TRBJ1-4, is DAMVIQNPRYQVTQFGKPVTLSCSQTLNHNVMYWYQQKSSQAPKLLFHYYDKDFNNEADTPDNFQSRRPNTSFCFLDIRSPGLGDTAMYLCATSRDQGGVEKLFFGSGTQLSVL.

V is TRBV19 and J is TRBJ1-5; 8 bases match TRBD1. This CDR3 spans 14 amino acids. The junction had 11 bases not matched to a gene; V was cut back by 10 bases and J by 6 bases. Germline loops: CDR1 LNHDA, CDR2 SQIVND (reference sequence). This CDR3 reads CATRDGQGSQPQHF. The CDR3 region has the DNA TGTGCCACGAGAGATGGACAGGGCTCTCAGCCCCAGCATTTT.

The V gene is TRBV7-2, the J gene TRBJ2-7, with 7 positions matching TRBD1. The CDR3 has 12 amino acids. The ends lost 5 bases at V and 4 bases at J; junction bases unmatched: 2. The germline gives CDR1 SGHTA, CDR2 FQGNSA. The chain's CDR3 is CASSPTGYEQYF. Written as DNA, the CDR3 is TGTGCCAGCAGCCCGACAGGGTACGAGCAGTACTTC.